A single sample gave rise to the 27 T cell receptor beta chains below, sequenced in a study of blood T cell repertoires in COVID-19. The assay was immunoSEQ multiplex PCR, and TCRdb's table has in-frame clones only and misses some. Of hundreds of thousands of clones listed, over 70% were seen once; the top ten hold about 9.1%. The sample comprised peripheral blood. Receptors were obtained from a human donor in a cohort sampled during active COVID-19.

The chain has TRBV18 and TRBJ2-7; 10 positions match TRBD1. From germline, CDR1 is KGHSH and CDR2 LQKENI. The V and J ends lost 4 bases and 7 bases, in that order; junction bases with no gene match: 13. This CDR3 has 16 residues. The CDR3 loop is CASSRYSGTGVGEQYF. In DNA, the CDR3 is TGTGCCAGCTCACGATATTCCGGGACAGGGGTGGGAGAGCAGTACTTC.

The J gene is TRBJ2-7, the V gene TRBV19; 7 nucleotides agree with TRBD1. The germline gives CDR1 LNHDA, CDR2 SQIVND (reference sequence). This CDR3 contains 15 residues. Germline trimming cut 4 bases from V and 2 bases from J; bases unmatched to any gene: 8. The CDR3 DNA reads as TGTGCCAGTAGTAACAAGGGGGCCCAAACCTACGAGCAGTACTTC. Protein sequence: CASSNKGAQTYEQYF.

The V call is TRBV19, the J call TRBJ1-5, with a possible D match to TRBD1 (5 bases). Germline-derived CDR1 and CDR2 are LNHDA and SQIVND (reference sequence). The CDR3 has 16 amino acids. V was pared by 4 bases and J by 2 bases, with 15 bases between. Written as DNA, the CDR3 is TGTGCCAGTAGTACCCATGGGGCGGGACGCAATCAGCCCCAGCATTTT. Protein: CASSTHGAGRNQPQHF.

V and J are TRBV19 and TRBJ2-5; 15 bases map to TRBD2. The V and J ends lost 6 bases and 5 bases, in that order; junction bases with no gene match: 7. Germline CDR1 reads LNHDA; CDR2 reads SQIVND (reference sequence). This CDR3 spans 16 amino acids. The CDR3 sequence: CASSGLAGGPGETQYF. CDR3 in DNA: TGTGCCAGTAGCGGACTAGCGGGGGGGCCGGGGGAGACCCAGTACTTC.

This sequence joins TRBV6-5 and TRBJ2-2, with TRBD2 matching over 11 bases. The CDR3 consists of 15 residues. The junction had 4 bases not matched to a gene; V was cut back by 5 bases and J by 5 bases. Germline CDR1 reads MNHEY; CDR2 reads SVGAGI. CDR3 in DNA: TGTGCCAGCAGTACAACTAGCGGGGGAACCGGGGAGCTGTTTTTT. Protein: CASSTTSGGTGELFF.

The rearrangement links TRBV19 to TRBJ1-6, with D maybe TRBD1 (6 bases). Germline assignment: CDR1 LNHDA and CDR2 SQIVND (reference sequence). There are 17 residues in the CDR3. Trimming took off 9 bases at V and 3 bases at J, with 21 bases between the two ends. CDR3 loop: CASKRRETGSYNSPLHF. As DNA, the CDR3 is TGTGCCAGCAAAAGGAGAGAGACAGGCAGCTATAATTCACCCCTCCACTTT.

This chain uses TRBV2 with TRBJ1-1, with D possibly being TRBD1 (5 bases). The CDR3 runs 14 residues. Trimming shortened V by 5 bases and J by 1 base, and 11 bases separated the two germline ends. The germline CDR1 and CDR2 sequences are SNHLY and FYNNEI. CDR3 DNA sequence: TGTGCCAGCAGTCCAGGGTTTGCGAACACTGAAGCTTTCTTT. It encodes CASSPGFANTEAFF.

The genes are TRBV6-5 and TRBJ1-2; D call uncertain. The CDR3 totals 13 residues. V gave up 10 bases and J gave up 6 bases, with 18 bases separating them. Germline V CDR1 and CDR2: MNHEY, SVGAGI. The DNA for the CDR3 is TGTGCCACCTACCTCCCGGGGAGGGATGGCTACACCTTC. It is translated as CATYLPGRDGYTF.

This chain links TRBV24-1 with TRBJ2-3; tentative D call: TRBD1 (6 bases). The length of the CDR3 is 13 residues. V was pared by 9 bases and J by 2 bases, with 11 bases between. Germline CDR1 reads KGHDR; CDR2 reads SFDVKD. The CDR3 DNA is TGTGCCACCTTGGGACAAGACACAGATACGCAGTATTTT. This encodes CATLGQDTDTQYF.

V is TRBV15 and J is TRBJ2-5; 10 positions match TRBD2. Germline lookup yields CDR1 LNHNV and CDR2 YYDKDF (reference sequence). This CDR3 region has 18 residues. V gave up 1 base and J gave up 4 bases; unmatched junction bases: 12. For the CDR3, the DNA is TGTGCCACCAGCAGAGGGGGTAGCGGGAGGAGGCATGGAGAGACCCAGTACTTC. Protein product: CATSRGGSGRRHGETQYF.

The chain uses TRBV6-2 or TRBV6-3 and TRBJ2-3; TRBD2 agrees at 8 bases. The CDR3 has 16 amino acids. J was trimmed by 4 bases and V by 6 bases; bases with no gene match: 12. Germline CDR1 is MNHEY and CDR2 is SVGEGT. CDR3 residues: CASSNRIAGYADTQYF. CDR3 in DNA: TGTGCCAGCAGCAACCGTATAGCGGGATATGCAGATACGCAGTATTTT.

The J gene is TRBJ1-5, the V gene TRBV6-5; D is uncertain. V gave up 7 bases and J gave up 10 bases, with 17 bases separating them. Per the germline V gene, CDR1 is MNHEY and CDR2 is SVGAGI. The CDR3 loop spans 13 amino acids. The CDR3 spells CASKLPGFGPQHF. CDR3 nucleotides: TGTGCCAGCAAACTGCCCGGGTTCGGTCCCCAGCATTTT.

For the CDR3, the DNA is TGTGCCAGCAGCCCGGCCAGGTCGGATGAGCAGTTCTTC. Amino acids: CASSPARSDEQFF. The chain has TRBV7-8 and TRBJ2-1; D gene ambiguous. CDR1 and CDR2 (germline): SGHVS, FQNEAQ. The CDR3 has 13 amino acids. V dropped 5 bases and J dropped 8 bases, with 13 bases sitting between them.

This clone was found a few times. The chain employs TRBV10-2 and TRBJ2-1; the match to TRBD2 covers 10 bases. V shed 6 bases, J shed 2 bases, and the junction held 4 bases outside the gene matches. Per the germline V gene, CDR1 is WSHSY and CDR2 is SAAADI. The CDR3 has 15 amino acids. CDR3 amino acids: CASRPAGGPYNEQFF. CDR3 DNA: TGCGCCAGCAGACCAGCGGGAGGGCCCTACAATGAGCAGTTCTTC.

V and J are TRBV7-2 and TRBJ2-7, with TRBD2 as a possible D gene (6 bases). The germline V and J ends were trimmed by 1 base and 2 bases, with 9 bases remaining between them. The V gene's germline CDR1 is SGHTA and CDR2 FQGNSA. The CDR3 length is 14 residues. CDR3 coding DNA: TGTGCCAGCAGCTTAGGGCGGGGCCCCTACGAGCAGTACTTC. Residues: CASSLGRGPYEQYF.

This clone came up a few times. The genes are TRBV7-9 and TRBJ2-3; D is possibly TRBD2 (5 bases). CDR3 length: 16 amino acids. The V and J ends lost 5 bases and 1 base respectively, with 16 bases between them. The germline V gene encodes CDR1 SEHNR and CDR2 FQNEAQ (reference sequence). CDR3 DNA sequence: TGTGCCAGCAGCCCTAAGCGGTCGAGGGGCACAGATACGCAGTATTTT. Translation gives CASSPKRSRGTDTQYF.

The chain has TRBV7-2 and TRBJ2-3; 10 positions match TRBD1. Germline V CDR1 and CDR2: SGHTA, FQGNSA. J was trimmed by 12 bases and V by 6 bases; bases with no gene match: 12. The length of the CDR3 is 14 residues. This chain's CDR3 is CASRHETGGPPQYF. CDR3 in DNA: TGTGCCAGCAGACATGAGACAGGGGGCCCACCTCAGTATTTT.

There are many counts of this clone. V gene TRBV11-2 combines with J gene TRBJ1-6, with D perhaps TRBD1 (6 bases). Germline V gene data show CDR1 as SGHAT and CDR2 as FQNNGV. CDR3 length: 15 amino acids. V shed 2 bases and J shed 9 bases, with 14 bases lying between them. The CDR3 DNA reads as TGTGCCAGCAGCTTACTTGGCAGGGGTGGTTCACCCCTCCACTTT. Translation gives CASSLLGRGGSPLHF.

The chain has TRBV3-1 (or the pseudogene TRBV3-2) and TRBJ1-2; tentative D call: TRBD1 (6 bases). Germline V gene lookup returns CDR1 LGHDT and CDR2 YNNKEL (reference sequence). Trimming stripped 4 bases from V and 7 bases from J, with 13 bases between. The CDR3 has 13 residues. CDR3 loop: CASSPLNRAGYTF. The CDR3 DNA follows: TGTGCCAGCAGCCCCCTAAACAGGGCTGGCTACACCTTC.

The sample holds many counts of this clone. J is TRBJ2-2 and V is TRBV29-1; 7 positions match TRBD1. Trimming cost V 7 bases and J 0 bases; bases outside gene matches: 8. CDR3 size: 15 residues. In germline, CDR1 is SQVTM, CDR2 ANQGSEA. The CDR3, as DNA: TGCAGCGCTGTGACAGGGCCAACGAACACCGGGGAGCTGTTTTTT. As protein: CSAVTGPTNTGELFF.

The chain combines TRBV5-1 with TRBJ2-3; 13 bases align to TRBD2. The CDR3 contains 20 residues. Germline CDR1 and CDR2: SGHRS and YFSETQ. V lost 2 bases to trimming and J lost 0 bases; unmatched junction nucleotides: 12. CDR3 sequence reads: CASSFIPTSGGFSSTDTQYF. The CDR3, as DNA: TGCGCCAGCAGCTTTATACCGACTAGCGGGGGGTTTTCTAGCACAGATACGCAGTATTTT.

J is TRBJ2-1 and V is TRBV4-3; 7 nucleotides agree with TRBD2. Per the germline V gene, CDR1 is LGHNA and CDR2 is YSLEER. CDR3 length equals 16 residues. V dropped 0 bases and J dropped 2; count of bases not matched to a gene: 4. The CDR3 DNA is TGCGCCAGCAGCCAAGATATGAGCGGGACCTACAATGAGCAGTTCTTC. Amino acid sequence: CASSQDMSGTYNEQFF.

The genes are TRBV29-1 and TRBJ2-7; unclear D gene. Trimming pared 7 bases from V and 1 base from J, leaving 11 bases between. The CDR3 length is 12 residues. The germline CDR1 and CDR2 sequences are SQVTM and ANQGSEA. The CDR3 is CSAVGLSYEQYF. Here the CDR3 DNA reads TGCAGCGCTGTGGGCCTTTCCTACGAGCAGTACTTC.

The chain recombines TRBV19 with TRBJ2-1; TRBD1 is a possible D gene (6 bases). The CDR3 loop spans 14 amino acids. Trimming cost V 5 bases and J 3 bases, with 11 bases left between them. Germline V gene sequence: CDR1 LNHDA, CDR2 SQIVND (reference sequence). The CDR3 region has the DNA TGTGCCAGTAGTTCTAGGGGGATCTACAATGAGCAGTTCTTC. Protein: CASSSRGIYNEQFF.

The rearrangement joins TRBV27 to TRBJ1-2; D uncertain. The CDR3 is 15 residues long. The germline V and J ends were trimmed by 2 bases and 1 base, with 11 bases remaining between them. Germline V gene data show CDR1 as MNHEY and CDR2 as SMNVEV (reference sequence). The DNA of the CDR3 is TGTGCCAGCAGTTTACGGCAGGACTATAACTATGGCTACACCTTC. Its protein product is CASSLRQDYNYGYTF.

This clone was seen only once. The CDR3 region is CASRASTSGGKEEQFF. CDR3 nucleotide sequence: TGCGCCAGCAGGGCCTCGACTAGCGGGGGGAAGGAAGAGCAGTTCTTC. The chain employs TRBV10-2 and TRBJ2-1; 13 nucleotides match TRBD2. Unmatched junction bases numbered 12, after V lost 6 bases and J lost 10 bases. The CDR3 is 16 amino acids. Germline V CDR1 and CDR2: WSHSY, SAAADI.

V is TRBV5-5 and J is TRBJ2-7; perhaps TRBD2 as D (6 bases). This CDR3 comprises 14 residues. The V gene lost 4 bases and the J gene lost 3 bases, with 14 bases spanning the gap. CDR1 and CDR2 (germline): SGHKS, YYEKEE (reference sequence). The CDR3 sequence is CASSDRGGYYEQYF. CDR3 sequence (DNA): TGTGCCAGCAGCGATCGGGGAGGTTACTACGAGCAGTACTTC.